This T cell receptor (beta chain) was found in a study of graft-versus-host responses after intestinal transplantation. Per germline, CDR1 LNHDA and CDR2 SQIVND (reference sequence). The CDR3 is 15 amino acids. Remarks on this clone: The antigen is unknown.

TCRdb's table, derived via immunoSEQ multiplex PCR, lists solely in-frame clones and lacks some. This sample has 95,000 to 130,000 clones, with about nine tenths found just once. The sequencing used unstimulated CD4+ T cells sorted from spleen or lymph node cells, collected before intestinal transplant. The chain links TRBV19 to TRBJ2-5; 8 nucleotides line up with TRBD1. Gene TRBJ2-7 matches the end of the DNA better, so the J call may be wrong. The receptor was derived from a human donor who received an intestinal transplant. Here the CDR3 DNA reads TGTGCCAGTAAGGAGAGGCAGGGGGCCTCCTACGAGCAGTACTTC. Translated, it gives CASKERQGASYEQYF.